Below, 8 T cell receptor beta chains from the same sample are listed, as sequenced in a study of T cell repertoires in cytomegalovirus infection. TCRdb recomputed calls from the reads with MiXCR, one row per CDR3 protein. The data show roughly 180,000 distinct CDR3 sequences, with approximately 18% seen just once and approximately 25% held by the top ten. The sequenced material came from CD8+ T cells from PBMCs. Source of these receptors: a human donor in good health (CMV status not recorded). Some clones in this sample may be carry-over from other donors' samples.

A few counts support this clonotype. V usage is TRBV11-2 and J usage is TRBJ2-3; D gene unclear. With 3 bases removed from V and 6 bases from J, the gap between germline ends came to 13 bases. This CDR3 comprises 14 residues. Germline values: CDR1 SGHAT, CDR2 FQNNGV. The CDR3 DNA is TGTGCCAGCAGCTTGCGTCCGGGCGTGGATACGCAGTATTTT. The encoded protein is CASSLRPGVDTQYF.

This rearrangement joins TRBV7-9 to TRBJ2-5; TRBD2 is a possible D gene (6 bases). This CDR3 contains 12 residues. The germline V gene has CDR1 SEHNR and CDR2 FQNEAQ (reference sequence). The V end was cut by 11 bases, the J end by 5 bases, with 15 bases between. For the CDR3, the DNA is TGTGCCGGTGCTCAAGGAGGGGAGACCCAGTACTTC. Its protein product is CAGAQGGETQYF.

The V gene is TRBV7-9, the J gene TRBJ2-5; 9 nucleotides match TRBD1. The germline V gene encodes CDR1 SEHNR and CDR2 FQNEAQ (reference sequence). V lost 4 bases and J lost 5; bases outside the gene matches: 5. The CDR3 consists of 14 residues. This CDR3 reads CASSSGQGRETQYF. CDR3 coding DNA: TGTGCCAGCAGCTCCGGACAGGGGAGGGAGACCCAGTACTTC.

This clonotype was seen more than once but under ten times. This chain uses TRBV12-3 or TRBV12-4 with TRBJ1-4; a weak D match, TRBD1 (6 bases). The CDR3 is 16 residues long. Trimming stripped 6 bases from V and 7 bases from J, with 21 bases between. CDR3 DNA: TGTGCCAGCAGCCCTTTGGGCAGGGGATTGGCTGAAAAACTGTTTTTT. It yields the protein CASSPLGRGLAEKLFF.

CDR3 amino acids: CSVVGDRGDTGELFF. In DNA, the CDR3 is TGCAGCGTCGTGGGGGACAGGGGAGACACCGGGGAGCTGTTTTTT. The rearrangement uses TRBV29-1 and TRBJ2-2, with TRBD1 matching 10 bases. Germline assignment: CDR1 SQVTM and CDR2 ANQGSEA. The CDR3 consists of 15 residues. V lost 6 bases and J lost 3; bases outside the gene matches: 7.

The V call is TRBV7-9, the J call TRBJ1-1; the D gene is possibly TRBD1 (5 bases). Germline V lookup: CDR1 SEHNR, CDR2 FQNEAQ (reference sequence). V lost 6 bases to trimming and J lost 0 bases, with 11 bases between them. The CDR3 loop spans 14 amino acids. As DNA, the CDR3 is TGTGCCAGCAGGTACGGGGCCTTGAACACTGAAGCTTTCTTT. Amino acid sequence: CASRYGALNTEAFF.

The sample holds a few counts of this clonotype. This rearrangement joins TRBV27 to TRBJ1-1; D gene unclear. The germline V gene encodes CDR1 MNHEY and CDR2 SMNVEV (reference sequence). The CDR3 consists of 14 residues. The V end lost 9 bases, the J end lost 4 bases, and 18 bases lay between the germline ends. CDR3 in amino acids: CASRTRPVGTEAFF. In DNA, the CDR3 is TGTGCCAGTCGAACGAGACCAGTAGGCACTGAAGCTTTCTTT.

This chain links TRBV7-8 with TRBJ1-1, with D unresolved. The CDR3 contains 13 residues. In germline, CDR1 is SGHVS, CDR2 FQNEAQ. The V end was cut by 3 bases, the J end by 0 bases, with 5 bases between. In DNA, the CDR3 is TGTGCCAGCAGCTTCGGGTTGAACACTGAAGCTTTCTTT. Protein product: CASSFGLNTEAFF. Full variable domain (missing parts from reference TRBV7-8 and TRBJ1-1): GAGVSQSPRYKVAKRGQDVALRCDPISGHVSLFWYQQALGQGPEFLTYFQNEAQLDKSGLPSDRFFAERPEGSVSTLKIQRTQQEDSAVYLCASSFGLNTEAFFGQGTRLTVV.